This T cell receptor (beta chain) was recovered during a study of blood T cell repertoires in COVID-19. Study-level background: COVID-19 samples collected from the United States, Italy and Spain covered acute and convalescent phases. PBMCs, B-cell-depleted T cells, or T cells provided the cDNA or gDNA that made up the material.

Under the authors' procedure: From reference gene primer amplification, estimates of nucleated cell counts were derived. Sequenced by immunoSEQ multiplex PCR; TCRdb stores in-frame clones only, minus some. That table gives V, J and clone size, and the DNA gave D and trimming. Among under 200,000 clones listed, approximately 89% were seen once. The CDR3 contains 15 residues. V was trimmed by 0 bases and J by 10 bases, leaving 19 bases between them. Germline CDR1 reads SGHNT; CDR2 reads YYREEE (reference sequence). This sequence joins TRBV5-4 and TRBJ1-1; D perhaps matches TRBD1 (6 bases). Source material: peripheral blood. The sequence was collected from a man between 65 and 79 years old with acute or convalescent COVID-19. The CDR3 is CASSLGAGASQAAFF. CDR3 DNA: TGTGCCAGCAGCTTGGGTGCAGGGGCGAGTCAGGCAGCTTTCTTT.